The rows below give T cell receptor beta chains drawn from one sample of a study of T cell changes during pregnancy in multiple sclerosis. Some clones are missing from TCRdb's copy, which holds only in-frame ones; the method was immunoSEQ multiplex PCR. The table lists around 40,000 clones, over 75% of them singletons. Material: CD4+ T cells from peripheral blood mononuclear cells, obtained in the first trimester of pregnancy. The receptors derive from a female donor in good health, enrolled as a control in a pregnancy study. Both conserved end residues are part of each CDR3. Fields, in order: clone size, D gene, V gene, J gene, CDR3 protein, CDR3 DNA. The D gene is left open where the match is weak. Not all rows give a size; the values are once, few, many and, for expanded clones, a class.

clone_size: NA
d_call: NA
v_call: TRBV25-1
j_call: TRBJ1-1
cdr3_aa: CASSERGIHFKRIF
cdr3_nt: TGTGCCAGCAGTGAAAGAGGGATCCATTTTAAAAGGATATTT

clone_size: NA
d_call: TRBD1
v_call: TRBV2
j_call: TRBJ1-4
cdr3_aa: CASSGDRGLGEKLFF
cdr3_nt: TGTGCCAGCAGTGGGGACAGGGGACTTGGTGAAAAACTGTTTTTT

clone_size: NA
d_call: NA
v_call: TRBV4-1
j_call: TRBJ1-2
cdr3_aa: CASSQSLTLGDNYGYTF
cdr3_nt: TGCGCCAGCAGCCAAAGTCTTACACTGGGAGACAACTATGGCTACACCTTC

clone_size: NA
d_call: TRBD1
v_call: TRBV19
j_call: TRBJ2-7
cdr3_aa: CASSIDRGAYEQYF
cdr3_nt: TGTGCCAGTAGTATCGACAGGGGGGCTTACGAGCAGTACTTC

clone_size: NA
d_call: NA
v_call: TRBV6-1
j_call: TRBJ1-5
cdr3_aa: CASSDPNRLGGGQPQHF
cdr3_nt: TGTGCCAGCAGTGATCCGAACAGGTTGGGAGGAGGTCAGCCCCAGCATTTT

clone_size: NA
d_call: NA
v_call: TRBV7-2
j_call: TRBJ2-1
cdr3_aa: CASSFDRVLNEQFF
cdr3_nt: TGTGCCAGCAGCTTTGACAGAGTATTGAATGAGCAGTTCTTC

clone_size: NA
d_call: NA
v_call: TRBV4-2
j_call: TRBJ1-4
cdr3_aa: CASSPERGVELFF
cdr3_nt: TGTGCCAGCAGCCCCGAACGCGGGGTTGAACTGTTTTTT

clone_size: NA
d_call: TRBD2
v_call: TRBV5-6
j_call: TRBJ2-3
cdr3_aa: CASSLSGTSGRDTQYF
cdr3_nt: TGTGCCAGCAGCTTGTCGGGGACTAGCGGGAGAGATACGCAGTATTTT

clone_size: NA
d_call: NA
v_call: TRBV7-9
j_call: TRBJ2-7
cdr3_aa: CASSLALTTAPYEQYF
cdr3_nt: TGTGCCAGCAGCTTAGCGCTAACGACAGCACCCTACGAGCAGTACTTC

clone_size: NA
d_call: TRBD2
v_call: TRBV7-8
j_call: TRBJ2-1
cdr3_aa: CASSPSGLAGEQFF
cdr3_nt: TGTGCCAGCAGCCCCTCCGGACTAGCGGGTGAGCAGTTCTTC

clone_size: few
d_call: NA
v_call: TRBV7-6
j_call: TRBJ2-2
cdr3_aa: CASSFTTGMNTGELFF
cdr3_nt: TGTGCCAGCAGCTTCACTACAGGGATGAACACCGGGGAGCTGTTTTTT

clone_size: NA
d_call: TRBD2
v_call: TRBV6-1
j_call: TRBJ2-1
cdr3_aa: CASSEMAFLAGPYNEQFF
cdr3_nt: TGTGCCAGCAGTGAGATGGCCTTCCTAGCGGGCCCCTACAATGAGCAGTTCTTC

clone_size: NA
d_call: TRBD2
v_call: TRBV11-2
j_call: TRBJ2-3
cdr3_aa: CASSLDPGLAGARSTDTQYF
cdr3_nt: TGTGCCAGCAGCTTAGACCCGGGACTAGCGGGGGCCAGGAGCACAGATACGCAGTATTTT

clone_size: NA
d_call: TRBD2
v_call: TRBV5-6
j_call: TRBJ2-1
cdr3_aa: CASSLPLAGAEQFF
cdr3_nt: TGTGCCAGCAGCTTGCCCCTAGCGGGGGCTGAGCAGTTCTTC

clone_size: once
d_call: TRBD2
v_call: TRBV9
j_call: TRBJ2-7
cdr3_aa: CASSSGLAGTSGQYF
cdr3_nt: TGTGCCAGCAGCTCGGGACTAGCGGGTACCTCTGGGCAGTACTTC

clone_size: NA
d_call: NA
v_call: TRBV18
j_call: TRBJ2-6
cdr3_aa: CASYKAGSPLSGANVLTF
cdr3_nt: TGTGCCAGCTACAAGGCCGGGAGCCCCCTTTCTGGGGCCAACGTCCTGACTTTC

clone_size: NA
d_call: TRBD1
v_call: TRBV4-3
j_call: TRBJ1-4
cdr3_aa: CASSQGQGLNEKLFF
cdr3_nt: TGCGCCAGCAGCCAAGGACAGGGGCTGAATGAAAAACTGTTTTTT

clone_size: NA
d_call: NA
v_call: TRBV11-3
j_call: TRBJ2-1
cdr3_aa: CASSLGGSANEQFF
cdr3_nt: TGTGCCAGCAGCTTAGGGGGTAGCGCAAATGAGCAGTTCTTC

clone_size: NA
d_call: TRBD1
v_call: TRBV7-3
j_call: TRBJ2-7
cdr3_aa: CASSYTGTGDEQYF
cdr3_nt: TGTGCCAGCAGCTATACCGGGACAGGGGACGAGCAGTACTTC

clone_size: NA
d_call: NA
v_call: TRBV18
j_call: TRBJ1-2
cdr3_aa: CASSPNGGAGSYGYTF
cdr3_nt: TGTGCCAGCTCACCAAATGGGGGCGCGGGCTCCTATGGCTACACCTTC

clone_size: NA
d_call: NA
v_call: TRBV7-9
j_call: TRBJ2-7
cdr3_aa: CASSLPHRVPYEQYF
cdr3_nt: TGTGCCAGCAGCTTACCCCACAGGGTCCCCTACGAGCAGTACTTC

clone_size: few
d_call: TRBD2
v_call: TRBV7-2
j_call: TRBJ2-7
cdr3_aa: CASSLDYGTSGREQYF
cdr3_nt: TGTGCCAGCAGCTTGGACTATGGGACTAGCGGGAGAGAGCAGTACTTC

clone_size: NA
d_call: TRBD2
v_call: TRBV12-5
j_call: TRBJ2-1
cdr3_aa: CASGLGTSVGNEQFF
cdr3_nt: TGTGCTAGTGGTTTGGGGACTAGCGTAGGCAATGAGCAGTTCTTC

clone_size: NA
d_call: TRBD1
v_call: TRBV4-2
j_call: TRBJ2-3
cdr3_aa: CASSQGDRASTDTQYF
cdr3_nt: TGTGCCAGCAGCCAGGGGGACAGGGCTAGCACAGATACGCAGTATTTT

clone_size: NA
d_call: TRBD2
v_call: TRBV19
j_call: TRBJ2-7
cdr3_aa: CASSLTSGVTEQYF
cdr3_nt: TGTGCCAGTAGCCTAACTAGCGGGGTCACCGAGCAGTACTTC

clone_size: NA
d_call: NA
v_call: TRBV2
j_call: TRBJ1-2
cdr3_aa: CASSEAKGGGYTF
cdr3_nt: TGTGCCAGCAGTGAAGCGAAGGGAGGTGGCTACACCTTC

clone_size: NA
d_call: TRBD1
v_call: TRBV2
j_call: TRBJ2-5
cdr3_aa: CASRSRGQETQYF
cdr3_nt: TGTGCCAGCAGGAGCAGGGGGCAAGAGACCCAGTACTTC

clone_size: NA
d_call: NA
v_call: TRBV19
j_call: TRBJ1-3
cdr3_aa: CASRRAGFSGNTIYF
cdr3_nt: TGTGCCAGTAGGCGGGCGGGATTCTCTGGAAACACCATATATTTT

clone_size: NA
d_call: NA
v_call: TRBV2
j_call: TRBJ2-2
cdr3_aa: CASSETGRVNTGELFF
cdr3_nt: TGTGCCAGCAGTGAAACCGGCAGGGTGAACACCGGGGAGCTGTTTTTT

clone_size: NA
d_call: TRBD2
v_call: TRBV7-2
j_call: TRBJ2-1
cdr3_aa: CASSSSSGGYNEQFF
cdr3_nt: TGTGCCAGCAGCTCCTCTAGCGGGGGGTACAATGAGCAGTTCTTC

clone_size: NA
d_call: TRBD1
v_call: TRBV9
j_call: TRBJ1-3
cdr3_aa: CASSPVGGTGAGNTIYF
cdr3_nt: TGTGCCAGCAGCCCAGTCGGTGGGACAGGGGCTGGAAACACCATATATTTT

clone_size: once
d_call: NA
v_call: TRBV7-2
j_call: TRBJ1-4
cdr3_aa: CASSLGPDEKLFF
cdr3_nt: TGTGCCAGCAGCTTGGGGCCGGATGAAAAACTGTTTTTT

clone_size: NA
d_call: NA
v_call: TRBV18
j_call: TRBJ2-7
cdr3_aa: CASSPLSIHEQYF
cdr3_nt: TGTGCCAGCTCACCACTGTCTATCCACGAGCAGTACTTC

clone_size: NA
d_call: NA
v_call: TRBV6-5
j_call: TRBJ1-2
cdr3_aa: CASSYGGLGNYGYTF
cdr3_nt: TGTGCCAGCAGTTACGGGGGACTGGGAAACTATGGCTACACCTTC

clone_size: NA
d_call: NA
v_call: TRBV18
j_call: TRBJ2-2
cdr3_aa: CASSPSRGNTGELFF
cdr3_nt: TGTGCCAGCTCACCTTCACGGGGGAACACCGGGGAGCTGTTTTTT

clone_size: NA
d_call: NA
v_call: TRBV6-4
j_call: TRBJ2-2
cdr3_aa: CASSTSLTTGELFF
cdr3_nt: TGTGCCAGCAGTACTTCTCTAACCACCGGGGAGCTGTTTTTT

clone_size: NA
d_call: NA
v_call: TRBV6-6
j_call: TRBJ1-3
cdr3_aa: CASSYFRGNSGNTIYF
cdr3_nt: TGTGCCAGCAGTTACTTTCGAGGGAACTCTGGAAACACCATATATTTT

clone_size: NA
d_call: NA
v_call: TRBV7-6
j_call: TRBJ2-3
cdr3_aa: CASSLDRTYTDTQYF
cdr3_nt: TGTGCCAGCAGCTTAGATAGGACTTACACAGATACGCAGTATTTT

clone_size: NA
d_call: NA
v_call: TRBV5-5
j_call: TRBJ2-7
cdr3_aa: CASSLIVLQNGEQYF
cdr3_nt: TGTGCCAGCAGCTTGATAGTTCTGCAAAACGGCGAGCAGTACTTC

clone_size: NA
d_call: NA
v_call: TRBV28
j_call: TRBJ2-1
cdr3_aa: CASSGLIPNEQFF
cdr3_nt: TGTGCCAGCAGCGGACTGATCCCCAATGAGCAGTTCTTC

clone_size: NA
d_call: NA
v_call: TRBV7-9
j_call: TRBJ2-7
cdr3_aa: CASSPGIYEQYF
cdr3_nt: TGTGCCAGCAGCCCCGGGATCTACGAGCAGTACTTC

clone_size: NA
d_call: NA
v_call: TRBV5-1
j_call: TRBJ2-7
cdr3_aa: CASSFSGDSYEQYF
cdr3_nt: TGCGCCAGCAGCTTCTCCGGGGACTCCTACGAGCAGTACTTC

clone_size: NA
d_call: NA
v_call: TRBV20-1
j_call: TRBJ1-1
cdr3_aa: CSASRAEAFF
cdr3_nt: TGCAGTGCCTCACGGGCTGAAGCTTTCTTT